This is a list of T cell receptor beta chains from one sample in a study of identifying expanded T cells in peripheral blood. Profiled with immunoSEQ multiplex PCR; TCRdb holds only in-frame clones, not every one. The sample includes some 76,000 clones, 90% of them seen just once. The specimen was blood. All receptors come from a person between 18 and 70 years old in good health. Each CDR3 is given with its conserved first and last residue. Fields, in order: J gene, D gene, clone size, V gene, CDR3 protein, CDR3 DNA. The D gene is left open where the match is weak. Clone size is not always given. Where it is, it says once, few, many or a class for expanded clones.

>TRBJ1-2|-|-|TRBV2
CASDPETGSGYTF
TGTGCCAGCGATCCCGAAACAGGGTCAGGCTACACCTTC
>TRBJ2-2|TRBD2|-|TRBV11-2
CASSLARGTSGIRTGELFF
TGTGCCAGCAGCTTAGCCCGGGGGACTAGCGGGATAAGGACCGGGGAGCTGTTTTTT
>TRBJ2-5|-|-|TRBV7-3
CASSSRGDLRETQYF
TGTGCCAGCAGCTCCAGGGGTGATCTGCGAGAGACCCAGTACTTC
>TRBJ1-1|-|-|TRBV7-2
CASSLRGSEAFF
TGTGCCAGCAGCTTAAGGGGCTCTGAAGCTTTCTTT
>TRBJ2-5|-|-|TRBV29-1
CSVGITGQETQYF
TGCAGCGTTGGGATTACAGGGCAAGAGACCCAGTACTTC
>TRBJ1-3|-|-|TRBV7-9
CASSQDSSGNTIYF
TGTGCCAGCAGCCAGGACTCTAGTGGAAACACCATATATTTT
>TRBJ2-6|-|-|TRBV6-1
CASSEDTGSGANVLTF
TGTGCCAGCAGTGAAGATACAGGGTCTGGGGCCAACGTCCTGACTTTC
>TRBJ2-1|TRBD2|-|TRBV4-1
CASSPTSGLAGAWGNEQFF
TGCGCCAGCAGCCCCACTTCCGGACTAGCGGGGGCCTGGGGTAATGAGCAGTTCTTC
>TRBJ1-5|-|-|TRBV5-5
CASSWGWGEGNQPQHF
TGTGCCAGCAGCTGGGGGTGGGGCGAGGGAAATCAGCCCCAGCATTTT
>TRBJ1-1|-|-|TRBV12-2
CASRLRRGPHEYSEAFF
TGTGCAAGTCGCTTAAGACGGGGCCCACACGAATATAGTGAAGCTTTCTTT
>TRBJ1-6|TRBD1|-|TRBV19
CASSTDRGYSPLHF
TGTGCCAGTAGTACGGACAGGGGATATTCACCCCTCCACTTT
>TRBJ2-5|TRBD1|-|TRBV18
CASSPPGQIETQYF
TGTGCCAGCTCACCACCGGGACAGATTGAGACCCAGTACTTC
>TRBJ1-1|TRBD1|-|TRBV20-1
CSANRGTEAFF
TGCAGTGCCAACAGGGGGACTGAAGCTTTCTTT
>TRBJ2-1|TRBD2|-|TRBV18
CASSPSGSFNEQFF
TGTGCCAGCTCACCTAGCGGGAGCTTCAATGAGCAGTTCTTC
>TRBJ1-4|-|-|TRBV5-6
CASSLEVGQTEKLFF
TGTGCCAGCAGCCTTGAGGTAGGTCAAACCGAAAAACTGTTTTTT
>TRBJ2-2|-|-|TRBV6-6
CASTRGGSSNTGELFF
TGTGCCAGCACCCGAGGGGGGAGTTCGAACACCGGGGAGCTGTTTTTT
>TRBJ2-7|-|once|TRBV5-3
CARSFRGDLFYEQYF
TGTGCCAGAAGCTTCCGCGGGGACTTATTCTACGAGCAGTACTTC